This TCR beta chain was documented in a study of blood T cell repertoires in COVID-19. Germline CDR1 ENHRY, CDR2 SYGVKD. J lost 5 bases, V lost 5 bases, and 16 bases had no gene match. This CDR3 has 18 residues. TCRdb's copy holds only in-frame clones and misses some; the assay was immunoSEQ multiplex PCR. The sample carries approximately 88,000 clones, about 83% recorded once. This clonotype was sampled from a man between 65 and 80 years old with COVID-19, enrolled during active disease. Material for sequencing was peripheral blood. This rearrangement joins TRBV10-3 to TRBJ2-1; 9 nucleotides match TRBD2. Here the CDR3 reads CAISPHIGGGASDNEQFF. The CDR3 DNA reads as TGTGCCATCAGTCCCCACATCGGCGGGGGGGCCTCTGACAATGAGCAGTTCTTC.